These 7 T cell receptor beta chains share one sample of origin, sequenced in a study of CD8 T cells in ankylosing spondylitis. TCRdb reprocessed the 5' RACE reads via MiXCR and lists one record per CDR3 protein. This sample has 200,000 to 250,000 distinct CDR3 sequences, with under 12% found just once. The specimen sequenced was blood, either unsorted or a sorted T cell fraction (not recorded which). The receptors originated from a male donor with ankylosing spondylitis or in good health (not recorded which).

This clonotype was seen a handful of times. The chain recombines TRBV7-9 with TRBJ1-5; 7 bases fit TRBD1. The length of the CDR3 is 14 residues. Germline V gene lookup returns CDR1 SEHNR and CDR2 FQNEAQ (reference sequence). The J segment lost 5 bases and the V segment lost 5 bases, leaving 6 bases of the junction unmatched. The DNA of the CDR3 is TGTGCCAGCAGCCGAGGGACAGCAGATCAGCCCCAGCATTTT. This translates into CASSRGTADQPQHF.

This clonotype came up many times. The V call is TRBV7-9, the J call TRBJ2-1, with TRBD1 as a possible D gene (7 bases). CDR1 and CDR2 from the germline V gene are SEHNR and FQNEAQ (reference sequence). V lost 1 base, J lost 10 bases, and 20 bases lay in between. This CDR3 spans 16 amino acids. CDR3 loop: CASSLGETRGVVEQFF. CDR3 DNA sequence: TGTGCCAGCAGCTTAGGAGAGACCAGGGGGGTTGTAGAGCAGTTCTTC.

In this sample, this clonotype turned up a few times. V gene TRBV3-1 combines with J gene TRBJ2-1; the match to TRBD2 covers 9 bases. This CDR3 is 16 amino acids long. Germline CDR1 LGHDT, CDR2 YNNKEL (reference sequence). V trimming: 1 base; J trimming: 2 bases; junction bases outside the gene matches: 3. The CDR3 loop is CASSQAGGRAYNEQFF. The CDR3 region has the DNA TGTGCCAGCAGCCAAGCGGGCGGGAGGGCCTACAATGAGCAGTTCTTC.

In this sample, this clonotype turned up many times. The rearrangement links TRBV29-1 to TRBJ2-6; no clear D. Per the germline V gene, CDR1 is SQVTM and CDR2 is ANQGSEA. Trimming left V 5 bases short and J 1 base short, with 6 bases between. The CDR3 runs 13 residues. CDR3 bases: TGCAGCGTTAAGTCTTCTGGGGCCAACGTCCTGACTTTC. Translated, it gives CSVKSSGANVLTF.

This clonotype was observed many times. The chain links TRBV21-1 to TRBJ2-7; the tabulated D call, TRBD2, remains unverified against the DNA. TRBV21-1 constitutes a pseudogene. This CDR3 is built from 18 residues. The CDR3 loop reads CASSKGPSGRSEIYEQYF. CDR3 DNA sequence: TGTGCCAGCAGCAAAGGCCCTAGCGGGAGATCGGAAATCTACGAGCAGTACTTC.

This chain joins TRBV7-1 and TRBJ2-3; D is perhaps TRBD1 or TRBD2 (5 bases each). TRBV7-1 falls under the ORF class, with uncertain function. The V end lost 3 bases, the J end lost 3 bases, and 16 bases lay between the germline ends. The CDR3 has 16 residues. CDR3 loop: CASSSGTLSETDTQYF. For the CDR3, the DNA is TGTGCCAGCAGCTCCGGGACGCTATCGGAGACAGATACGCAGTATTTT.

Only one count was recorded for this clonotype. The chain recombines TRBV27 with TRBJ2-1; 10 nucleotides line up with TRBD2. V shed 5 bases and J 10 bases; nucleotides not matched to a gene: 17. The CDR3 sequence is 17 residues long. Germline V gene sequence: CDR1 MNHEY, CDR2 SMNVEV (reference sequence). CDR3 DNA sequence: TGTGCCAGCAGTCCCAAAGGACTAGCGGACGCTAAAGGAGAGCAGTTCTTC. Its protein is CASSPKGLADAKGEQFF.